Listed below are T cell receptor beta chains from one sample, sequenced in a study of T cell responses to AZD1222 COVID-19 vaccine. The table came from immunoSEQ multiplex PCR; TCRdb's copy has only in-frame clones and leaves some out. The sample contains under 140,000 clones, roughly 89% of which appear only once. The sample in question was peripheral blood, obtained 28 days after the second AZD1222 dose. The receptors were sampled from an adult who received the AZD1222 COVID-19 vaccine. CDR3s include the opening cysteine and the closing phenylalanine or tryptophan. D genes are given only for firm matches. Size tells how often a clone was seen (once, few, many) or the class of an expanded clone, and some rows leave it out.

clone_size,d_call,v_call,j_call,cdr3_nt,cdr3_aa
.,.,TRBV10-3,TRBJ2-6,TGTGCCATCAGCCCCACCACCGGGACTGGGGCCAACGTCCTGACTTTC,CAISPTTGTGANVLTF
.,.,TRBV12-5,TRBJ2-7,TGTGCTAGTGGCGCCCTCTACGAGCAGTACTTC,CASGALYEQYF
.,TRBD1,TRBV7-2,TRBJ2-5,TGTGCCAGCAGCCCCGGGACAGGGTGGGAGACCCAGTACTTC,CASSPGTGWETQYF
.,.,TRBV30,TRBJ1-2,TGTGCCTGGAGTAGGGACACCAACTATGGCTACACCTTC,CAWSRDTNYGYTF
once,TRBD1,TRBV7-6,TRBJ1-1,TGTGCCAGCAGCCCCAGGACAGGGGGGTACACTGAAGCTTTCTTT,CASSPRTGGYTEAFF
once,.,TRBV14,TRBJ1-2,TGTGCCAGCAGCCAAGGGACCTTTGGCTACACCTTC,CASSQGTFGYTF
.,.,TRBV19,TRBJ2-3,TGTGCCAGTACCATAGGAGGGGCTGCACCAGATACGCAGTATTTT,CASTIGGAAPDTQYF
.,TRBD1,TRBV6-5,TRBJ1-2,TGTGCCAGCAGACCGGGACAGGGATACTATGGCTACACCTTC,CASRPGQGYYGYTF
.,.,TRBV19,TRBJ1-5,TGTGCCGGAGGGCCCGTCGGTGGGGGCAATCAGCCCCAGCATTTT,CAGGPVGGGNQPQHF
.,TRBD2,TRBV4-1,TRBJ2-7,TGCGCCAGCAGCTTTACGGTAGCGGGGGCCTACGAGCAGTACTTC,CASSFTVAGAYEQYF
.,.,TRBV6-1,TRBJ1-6,TGTGCCAGCAGTGAAGGTCTCTCACCCCTCCACTTT,CASSEGLSPLHF
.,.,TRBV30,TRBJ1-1,TGTGCCTGGAGTCCTGGACAGACAAACACTGAAGCTTTCTTT,CAWSPGQTNTEAFF
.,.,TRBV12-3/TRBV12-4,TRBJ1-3,TGTGCCAGCAGCCGGGACCCTGGAAACACCATATATTTT,CASSRDPGNTIYF